This T cell receptor (beta chain) was profiled in a study of T cell changes during pregnancy in multiple sclerosis. Data came from immunoSEQ multiplex PCR; TCRdb stores just in-frame clones and leaves some out. The sample contains roughly 60,000 clones, approximately 90% of which appear only once. This clone has a count of ten or more. V dropped 0 bases and J dropped 2 bases, with 14 bases sitting between them. There are 17 residues in the CDR3. This material consisted of CD4+ T cells from peripheral blood mononuclear cells, taken in the first trimester of pregnancy. This clonotype was sampled from a female donor with multiple sclerosis, enrolled in a pregnancy study. The chain uses TRBV23-1 and TRBJ1-3; a weak D match, TRBD1 (6 bases). TRBV23-1 is filed as an ORF, its function uncertain. CDR3 sequence reads: CASSQSYGGLAGNTIYF. The CDR3 nucleotides are TGCGCCAGCAGTCAATCCTACGGGGGGCTAGCTGGAAACACCATATATTTT.